This T cell receptor beta chain was captured in a study of CXCR3-negative and CXCR3-positive naive CD8 T cells. Overall study: The total count of TRB reads reached around 140 million, and each library contributed about 1.5 +/- 0.3 million.

CD45RO-CCR7+CD27+CD95- defined naive CD8+ T cells. A note on this clonotype: The antigen is not known.

The method, 5' RACE with UMI labels, was used to prepare the TRB cDNA libraries. TCRdb reanalyzed the 5' RACE reads and collapses them to one entry per CDR3 protein, without DNA. The sample has more than 70,000 distinct CDR3 sequences. Germline V CDR1 and CDR2: MDHEN, SYDVKM. This CDR3 is built from 14 residues. The study, taken as a whole, reports: CXCR3-positive naive cells carried more hydrophobic TRB CDR3s than CXCR3-negative naive cells did. Diversity was high in both naive subsets and much lower in memory cells. Memory, not naive, CXCR3-negative and CXCR3-positive cells differed in TRBV-TRBJ usage.

The source is a human donor in good health. Some clones in this sample may be carry-over from other donors' samples. V usage is TRBV28 and J usage is TRBJ2-7; TCRdb lists TRBD1, though no DNA is available to test this call. Source material: naive CXCR3+ CD8+ T cells from blood. Subset reported: CD45RO-CCR7+CD27+CD95- naive CD8+ T cells expressing CXCR3 (TNR3+). CDR3 in amino acids: CASSLYGGGREQYF.